The table lists the clone carrying this T cell receptor (beta chain) with a count of one. These data originate in a study of blood T cell repertoires in COVID-19. Study background: The United States, Italy and Spain supplied acute and convalescent COVID-19 samples.

Germline V gene lookup returns CDR1 LGHNA and CDR2 YNFKEQ. The CDR3 is 16 amino acids. After removal of 4 bases from V and 5 bases from J, the junction contained 6 bases not matched to a gene. Clones were read by immunoSEQ multiplex PCR, and TCRdb kept only the in-frame ones, dropping some. The sample has under 300,000 clones, roughly 85% seen once; the top ten hold 2.2%. The sample was peripheral blood. V and J are TRBV4-2 and TRBJ2-1; 12 bases are a match to TRBD2. The receptor comes from a young man who had recovered from COVID-19. Here the CDR3 reads CASSPTTSGGHNEQFF. The DNA for the CDR3 is TGTGCCAGCAGCCCGACGACTAGCGGGGGTCACAATGAGCAGTTCTTC.